This T cell receptor beta chain was captured in a study of blood T cell repertoires in COVID-19. Overall study context: Sites in the United States, Italy and Spain provided acute and convalescent COVID-19 samples. T cells, B-cell-depleted T cells, or PBMCs provided the cDNA or gDNA that served as material.

In the original workflow: Researchers report that nucleated cell counts were estimated from reference gene primer amplification. The repertoire was sequenced with immunoSEQ multiplex PCR; TCRdb's copy has only in-frame clones and lacks some. That table supplies the V and J calls and clone size; D and trimming were determined from the DNA. The sample consists of 380,000 or so clones, more than 70% of them appearing once. The CDR3 covers 14 residues. From germline, CDR1 is SNHLY and CDR2 FYNNEI. The V and J ends lost 7 bases and 4 bases, in that order; junction bases with no gene match: 6. This sequence was found in a middle-aged man with acute or convalescent COVID-19. J is TRBJ2-7 and V is TRBV2; 11 nucleotides line up with TRBD1. Material for sequencing was peripheral blood. The CDR3 DNA follows: TGTGCCAGCACTCCCGGACAGGGGGCTTACGAGCAGTACTTC. Protein sequence: CASTPGQGAYEQYF.